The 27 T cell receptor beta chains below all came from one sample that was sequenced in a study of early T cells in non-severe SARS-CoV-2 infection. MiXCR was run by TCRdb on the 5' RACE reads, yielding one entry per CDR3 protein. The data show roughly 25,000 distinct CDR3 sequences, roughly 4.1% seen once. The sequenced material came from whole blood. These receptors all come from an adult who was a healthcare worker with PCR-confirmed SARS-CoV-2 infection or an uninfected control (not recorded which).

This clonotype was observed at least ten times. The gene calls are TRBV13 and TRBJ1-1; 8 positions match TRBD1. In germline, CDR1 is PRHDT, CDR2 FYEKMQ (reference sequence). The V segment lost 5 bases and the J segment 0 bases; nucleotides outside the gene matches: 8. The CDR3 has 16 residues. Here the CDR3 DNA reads TGTGCCAGCAGCAGGAGACAGGGGCAAATGAACACTGAAGCTTTCTTT. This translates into CASSRRQGQMNTEAFF. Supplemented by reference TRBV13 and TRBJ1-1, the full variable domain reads AAGVIQSPRHLIKEKRETATLKCYPIPRHDTVYWYQQGPGQDPQFLISFYEKMQSDKGSIPDRFSAQQFSDYHSELNMSSLELGDSALYFCASSRRQGQMNTEAFFGQGTRLTVV.

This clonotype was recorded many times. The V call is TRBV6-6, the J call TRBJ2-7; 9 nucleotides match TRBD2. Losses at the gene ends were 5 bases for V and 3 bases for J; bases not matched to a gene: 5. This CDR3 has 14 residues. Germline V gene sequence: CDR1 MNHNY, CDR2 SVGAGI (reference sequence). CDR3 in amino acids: CASSLLAGVYEQYF. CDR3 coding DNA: TGTGCCAGCAGTCTACTAGCGGGTGTCTACGAGCAGTACTTC.

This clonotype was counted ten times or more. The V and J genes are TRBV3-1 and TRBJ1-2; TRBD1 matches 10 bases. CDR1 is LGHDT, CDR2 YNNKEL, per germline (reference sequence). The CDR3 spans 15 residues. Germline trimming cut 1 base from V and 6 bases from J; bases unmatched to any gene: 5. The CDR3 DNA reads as TGTGCCAGCAGCCAAGTAGACAGGGGGCGGAATGGCTACACCTTC. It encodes CASSQVDRGRNGYTF.

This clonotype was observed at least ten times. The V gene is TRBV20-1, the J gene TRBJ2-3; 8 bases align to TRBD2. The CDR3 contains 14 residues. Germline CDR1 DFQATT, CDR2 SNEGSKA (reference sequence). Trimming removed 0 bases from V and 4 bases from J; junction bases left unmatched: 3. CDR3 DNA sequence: TGCAGTGCTAGAGACCAAGCGGGAGCAGATACGCAGTATTTT. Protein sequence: CSARDQAGADTQYF.

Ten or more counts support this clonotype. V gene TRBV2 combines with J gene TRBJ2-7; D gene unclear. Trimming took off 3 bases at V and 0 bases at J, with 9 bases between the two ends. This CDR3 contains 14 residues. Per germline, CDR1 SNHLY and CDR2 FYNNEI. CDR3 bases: TGTGCCAGCAGTGACAGGTTTTTCTCCTACGAGCAGTACTTC. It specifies CASSDRFFSYEQYF. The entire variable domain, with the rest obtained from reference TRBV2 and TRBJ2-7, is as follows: EPEVTQTPSHQVTQMGQEVILRCVPISNHLYFYWYRQILGQKVEFLVSFYNNEISEKSEIFDDQFSVERPDGSNFTLKIRSTKLEDSAMYFCASSDRFFSYEQYFGPGTRLTVT.

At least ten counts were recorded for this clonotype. The CDR3 nucleotides read TGTGCCAGCAGCACCCCCGGGGGCTTTGCCAAAAACATTCAGTACTTC. It encodes CASSTPGGFAKNIQYF. The chain combines TRBV7-2 with TRBJ2-4; D may correspond to TRBD1 or TRBD2 (6 bases each). V was clipped by 5 bases and J by 1 base, with 15 bases between them. The CDR3 totals 16 residues. From germline, CDR1 is SGHTA and CDR2 FQGNSA.

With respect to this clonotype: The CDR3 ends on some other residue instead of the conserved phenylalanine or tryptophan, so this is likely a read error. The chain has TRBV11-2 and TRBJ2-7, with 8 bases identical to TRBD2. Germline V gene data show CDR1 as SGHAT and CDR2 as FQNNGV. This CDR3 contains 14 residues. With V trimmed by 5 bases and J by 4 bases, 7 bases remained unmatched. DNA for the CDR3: TGTGCCAGCAGCCGGGGGGCTAGCGGGTACGAGCAGTACTCC. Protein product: CASSRGASGYEQYS.

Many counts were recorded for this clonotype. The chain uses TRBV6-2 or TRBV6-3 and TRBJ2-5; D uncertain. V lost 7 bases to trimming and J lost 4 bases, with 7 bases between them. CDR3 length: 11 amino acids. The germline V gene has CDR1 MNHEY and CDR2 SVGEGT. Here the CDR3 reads CASKERETQYF. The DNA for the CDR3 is TGTGCCAGCAAGGAGAGAGAGACCCAGTACTTC.

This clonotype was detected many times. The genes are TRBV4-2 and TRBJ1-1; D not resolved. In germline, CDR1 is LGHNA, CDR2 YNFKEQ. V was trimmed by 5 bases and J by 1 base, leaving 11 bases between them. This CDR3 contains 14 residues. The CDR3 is CASSIQSTNTEAFF. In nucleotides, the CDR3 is TGTGCCAGCAGCATTCAGTCAACGAACACTGAAGCTTTCTTT.

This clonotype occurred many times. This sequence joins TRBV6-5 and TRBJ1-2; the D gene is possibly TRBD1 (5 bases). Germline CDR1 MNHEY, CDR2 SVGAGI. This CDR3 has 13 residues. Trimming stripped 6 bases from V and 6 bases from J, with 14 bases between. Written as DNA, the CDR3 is TGTGCCAGCAGACAGGACGGTGGTCATGGCTACACCTTC. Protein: CASRQDGGHGYTF.

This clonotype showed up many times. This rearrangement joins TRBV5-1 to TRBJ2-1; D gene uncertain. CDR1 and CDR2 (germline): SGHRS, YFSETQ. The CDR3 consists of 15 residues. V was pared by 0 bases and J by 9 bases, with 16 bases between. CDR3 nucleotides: TGCGCCAGCAGCTTGGCACGTGACCTAGTGAGTGAGCAGTTCTTC. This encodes CASSLARDLVSEQFF.

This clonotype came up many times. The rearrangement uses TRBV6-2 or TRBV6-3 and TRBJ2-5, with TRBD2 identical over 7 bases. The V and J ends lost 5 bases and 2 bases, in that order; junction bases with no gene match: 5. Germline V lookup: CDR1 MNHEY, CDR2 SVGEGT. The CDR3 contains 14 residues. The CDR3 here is CASSLAANQETQYF. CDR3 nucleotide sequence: TGTGCCAGCAGTCTAGCGGCCAATCAAGAGACCCAGTACTTC.

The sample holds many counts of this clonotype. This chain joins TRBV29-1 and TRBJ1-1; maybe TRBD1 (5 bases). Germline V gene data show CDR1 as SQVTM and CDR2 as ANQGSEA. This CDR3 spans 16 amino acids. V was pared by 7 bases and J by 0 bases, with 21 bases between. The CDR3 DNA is TGCAGCGGTGGGGACTCCGGCGGATTTTTGAACACTGAAGCTTTCTTT. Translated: CSGGDSGGFLNTEAFF.

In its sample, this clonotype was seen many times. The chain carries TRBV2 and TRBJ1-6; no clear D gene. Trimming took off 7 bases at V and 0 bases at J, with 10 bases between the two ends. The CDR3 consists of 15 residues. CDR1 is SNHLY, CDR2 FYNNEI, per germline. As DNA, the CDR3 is TGTGCCAGCAAGCCTCCCGGCTCCTATAATTCACCCCTCCACTTT. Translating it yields CASKPPGSYNSPLHF.

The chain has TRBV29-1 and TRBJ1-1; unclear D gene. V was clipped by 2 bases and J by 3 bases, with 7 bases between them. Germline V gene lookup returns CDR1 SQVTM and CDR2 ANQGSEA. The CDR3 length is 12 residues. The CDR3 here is CSVELGDTEAFF. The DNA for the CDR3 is TGCAGCGTTGAACTAGGCGACACTGAAGCTTTCTTT.

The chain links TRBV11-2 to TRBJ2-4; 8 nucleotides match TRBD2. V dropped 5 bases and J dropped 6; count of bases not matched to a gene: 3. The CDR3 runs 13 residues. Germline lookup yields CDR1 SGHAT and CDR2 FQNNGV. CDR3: CASSRLASNIQYF. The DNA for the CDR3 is TGTGCCAGCAGCCGACTAGCGTCAAACATTCAGTACTTC.

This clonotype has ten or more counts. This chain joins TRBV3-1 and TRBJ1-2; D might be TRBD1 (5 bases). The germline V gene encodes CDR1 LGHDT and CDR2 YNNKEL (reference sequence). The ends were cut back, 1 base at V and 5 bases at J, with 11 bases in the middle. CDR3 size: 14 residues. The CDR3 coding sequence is TGTGCCAGCAGCCAAGGCAGGACATTATATGGCTACACCTTC. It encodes CASSQGRTLYGYTF.

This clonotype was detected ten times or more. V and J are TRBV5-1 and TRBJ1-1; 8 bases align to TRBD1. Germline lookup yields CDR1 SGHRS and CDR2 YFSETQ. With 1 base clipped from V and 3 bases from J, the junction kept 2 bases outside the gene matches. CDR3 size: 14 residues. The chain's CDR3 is CASSLQGADTEAFF. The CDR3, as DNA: TGCGCCAGCAGCTTGCAGGGGGCGGACACTGAAGCTTTCTTT.

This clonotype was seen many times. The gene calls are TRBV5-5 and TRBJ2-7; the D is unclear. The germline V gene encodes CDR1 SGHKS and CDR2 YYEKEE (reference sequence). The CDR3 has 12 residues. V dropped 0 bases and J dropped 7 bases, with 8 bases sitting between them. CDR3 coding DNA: TGTGCCAGCAGCTTGGGGACGGCAGAGCAGTACTTC. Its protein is CASSLGTAEQYF.

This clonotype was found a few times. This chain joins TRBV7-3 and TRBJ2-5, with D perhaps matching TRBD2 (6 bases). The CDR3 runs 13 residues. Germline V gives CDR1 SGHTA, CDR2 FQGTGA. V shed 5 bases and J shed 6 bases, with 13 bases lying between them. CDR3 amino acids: CASSPGTWKTQYF. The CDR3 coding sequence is TGTGCCAGCAGCCCCGGGACTTGGAAGACCCAGTACTTC.

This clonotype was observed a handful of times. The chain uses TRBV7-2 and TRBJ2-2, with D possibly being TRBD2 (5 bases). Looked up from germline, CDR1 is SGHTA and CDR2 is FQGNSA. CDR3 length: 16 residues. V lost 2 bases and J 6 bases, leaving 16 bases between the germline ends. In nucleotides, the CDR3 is TGTGCCAGCAGCTTACACGGGGAGATACGCGCCGGGGAGCTGTTTTTT. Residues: CASSLHGEIRAGELFF.

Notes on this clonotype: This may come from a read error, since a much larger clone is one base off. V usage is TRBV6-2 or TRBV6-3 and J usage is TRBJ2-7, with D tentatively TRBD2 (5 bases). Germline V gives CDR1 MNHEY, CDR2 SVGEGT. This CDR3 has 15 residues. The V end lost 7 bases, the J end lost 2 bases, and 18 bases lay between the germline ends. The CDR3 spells CASNHPSSETYEQYF. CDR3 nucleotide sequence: TGTGCCAGCAACCACCCTAGCTCGGAAACCTACGAGCAGTACTTC.

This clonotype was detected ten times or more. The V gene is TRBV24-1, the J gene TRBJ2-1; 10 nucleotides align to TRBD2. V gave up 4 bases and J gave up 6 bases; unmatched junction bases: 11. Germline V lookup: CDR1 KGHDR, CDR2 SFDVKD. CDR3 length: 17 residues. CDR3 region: CATSDSIAGGPSNEQFF. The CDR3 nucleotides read TGTGCCACCAGTGACTCTATAGCGGGAGGCCCGAGCAATGAGCAGTTCTTC.

CDR3 amino acids: CASSPQISTHTEAFF. The DNA for the CDR3 is TGTGCCAGCTCACCACAGATCAGTACTCACACTGAAGCTTTCTTT. The chain uses TRBV18 and TRBJ1-1, with D unresolved. Germline CDR1 and CDR2: KGHSH and LQKENI. This CDR3 has 15 residues. The V and J ends lost 1 base and 3 bases respectively, with 12 bases between them.

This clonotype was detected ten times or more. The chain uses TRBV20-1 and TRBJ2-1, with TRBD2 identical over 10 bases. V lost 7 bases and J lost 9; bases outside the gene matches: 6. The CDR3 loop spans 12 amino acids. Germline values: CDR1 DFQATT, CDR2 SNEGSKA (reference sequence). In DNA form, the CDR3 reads TGCAGTGTCATCAGGACTAGCGGTGAGCAGTTCTTC. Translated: CSVIRTSGEQFF.

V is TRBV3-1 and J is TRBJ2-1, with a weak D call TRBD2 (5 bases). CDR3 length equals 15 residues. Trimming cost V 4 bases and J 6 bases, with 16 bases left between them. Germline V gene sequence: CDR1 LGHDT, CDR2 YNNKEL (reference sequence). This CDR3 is CASSPSGKPLNEQFF. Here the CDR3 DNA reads TGTGCCAGCAGCCCGTCCGGGAAGCCCCTCAATGAGCAGTTCTTC.

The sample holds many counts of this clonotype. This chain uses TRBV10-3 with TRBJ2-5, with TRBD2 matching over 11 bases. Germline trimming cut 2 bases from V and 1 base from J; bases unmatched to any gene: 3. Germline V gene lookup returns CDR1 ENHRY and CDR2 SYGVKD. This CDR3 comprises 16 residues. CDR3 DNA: TGTGCCATCAGTGAGGGACTAGCGGGCTCCCAAGAGACCCAGTACTTC. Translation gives CAISEGLAGSQETQYF.